Sequencing of this T cell receptor beta chain was carried out in a study of cytomegalovirus exposure and HLA in healthy donors. Regarding the study as a whole: The availability of immune exposure information extended only to CMV serostatus. A later analysis showed that HLA-associated TCR beta chains had undergone more clonal expansion than equally common others. Some V segments (TRBV6-2 and TRBV6-3 among them) were excluded as indistinguishable. Most likely, a cluster of highly shared sequence variants arose as a sequencing artifact.

Use of 60 Vbeta and 13 Jbeta primers characterized the PCR. TCRdb keeps only in-frame clones here, not all; method: immunoSEQ multiplex PCR. The sample consists of around 110,000 clones, roughly three fifths of them appearing once. The CDR3 loop spans 15 amino acids. Germline trimming cut 8 bases from V and 7 bases from J; bases unmatched to any gene: 16. Germline V gives CDR1 MGHRA, CDR2 YSYEKL. On this clone itself: The antigen remains undetermined.

This TCR came from a man younger than 35 in good health and CMV-seronegative. The V and J genes are TRBV4-1 and TRBJ2-7, with 8 positions matching TRBD2. The sequencing input was PBMCs. The CDR3 is CASGGGRAGAAEQYF. In DNA form, the CDR3 reads TGCGCCAGCGGCGGAGGTCGAGCGGGAGCTGCTGAGCAGTACTTC.